This TCR beta chain was sequenced for a study of beta chain features in type 1 diabetes. Broader study findings: Shortening that was moderate but significant affected the TCRB CDR3s of Type 1 diabetes patients in all four CD4+ subsets.

A remark on this clone: Its matching antigen is unknown.

Expressed TCRB transcripts were sequenced after all isolated RNA was converted to cDNA. Measured with immunoSEQ multiplex PCR; TCRdb has only the in-frame clones, and not every one. Seen here are about 270,000 clones, more than 13% observed once, and the top ten hold more than 0.015%. The trim removed 4 bases at V and 1 base at J, leaving 9 bases unmatched. CDR3 length equals 17 residues. Germline CDR1 is MGHDK and CDR2 is SYGVNS. All of the sorted populations showed purity greater than 95%. Sequenced material: naive CD4+ T cells from blood. This clonotype was sampled from a man younger than 45 with type 1 diabetes. The gene calls are TRBV25-1 and TRBJ2-7, with 11 bases that match TRBD1. The DNA of the CDR3 is TGTGCCAGCAGTGTACCTACCGGGACAGGGGGATCCTACGAGCAGTACTTC. Translated: CASSVPTGTGGSYEQYF.